The T cell receptor beta chain described here comes from a study of beta chain features in type 1 diabetes. The CDR3 contains 14 residues. From germline, CDR1 is MNHNY and CDR2 SVGAGI (reference sequence). V lost 2 bases to trimming and J lost 4 bases, with 9 bases between them. Study findings and constraints: All four CD4+ subsets of Type 1 diabetes patients contained TCRB CDR3s that were moderately but significantly shorter. In comparison with healthy donors, patients had naive, central memory and Treg TCRB repertoires that appeared more similar. Overrepresentation of cells with high TCR expression could result from cDNA sequencing. For type 1 diabetes patients, VDJ junctions showed fewer insertions and more deletions.

This clone has just a few counts. Its antigen remains unknown. TCRB transcripts that were expressed got sequenced, as all of the isolated RNA had been reverse transcribed. Assay: immunoSEQ multiplex PCR; the TCRdb copy retains only in-frame clones and omits some. Here the sample spans around 400,000 clones, roughly 16% being singletons. The rearrangement joins TRBV6-6 to TRBJ1-5, with D possibly TRBD1 on 6 matching bases. The receptor was derived from a woman between 18 and 29 years old in good health. The sequenced sample consisted of naive CD4+ T cells from blood. DNA of the CDR3: TGTGCCAGCAGTTACGCACAGGGTAATCAGCCCCAGCATTTT. Encoded protein: CASSYAQGNQPQHF.